This record concerns one T cell receptor beta chain sequence. This entry belongs to a study of response to subunit inactivated influenza vaccine. TCRdb processed the RT-PCR reads anew with MiXCR; each CDR3 protein has one entry. The repertoire consists of more than 500,000 distinct CDR3 sequences, with about 11% occurring once and the leading ten covering approximately 10%. J was trimmed by 5 bases and V by 2 bases; bases with no gene match: 9. The CDR3 has 16 amino acids. CDR1 and CDR2 from the germline V gene are SGHVS and FNYEAQ. These data were also filed under a second study, of T cells expressing NK-cell markers. In that study: Generation of TCR beta cDNA was performed by 5'RACE template switching incorporating UMIs. Cells sorted as CD3+CD56+NKG2C+, CD3+CD56+NKG2C- and CD3+CD56-NKG2C+ T cells supplied the TCR beta repertoires. Most of the eight sequenced donors were classified as HCMV-seropositive, and one was classified as seronegative. Roughly 6 of the donors carried dominant NKG2C+ clonotypes that took up roughly 1.0-8% of their CD8+ T cells.

The sample in question was PBMCs from blood, obtained on the day of vaccination. The gene calls are TRBV7-6 and TRBJ2-3, with 8 bases fitting TRBD2. The sequence derives from a man aged 50 or older who received an inactivated influenza vaccine. This chain's CDR3 is CASSLTSGSLGDTQYF. DNA for the CDR3: TGTGCCAGCAGCTTAACGAGCGGGAGTCTTGGAGATACGCAGTATTTT. Supplemented by reference TRBV7-6 and TRBJ2-3, the full variable domain reads GAGVSQSPRYKVTKRGQDVALRCDPISGHVSLYWYRQALGQGPEFLTYFNYEAQQDKSGLPNDRFSAERPEGSISTLTIQRTEQRDSAMYRCASSLTSGSLGDTQYFGPGTRLTVL.